This is a list of T cell receptor beta chains from one sample in a study of T-cell memory formation after mild COVID-19. Each CDR3 protein gets one entry after TCRdb re-called the 5' RACE reads with MiXCR. This table has more than 120,000 distinct CDR3 sequences, about a fifth appearing once. The sequenced sample consisted of PBMCs or a T cell subset sorted from them (not recorded which). Receptors originate from an adult woman who had mild COVID-19 (a few samples of this study predate the infection). Cell type and time point are not known. Both conserved end residues are part of each CDR3. The D gene is left open where the match is weak. Clone size is not always given. Where it is, it says once, few, many or a class for expanded clones.

v_gene	abundance	d_gene	j_gene	CDR3nt	CDR3aa
TRBV6-5	few	.	TRBJ2-2	TGTGCCAGCAGGATCCAAGAGAAGGTCGGGGAGCTGTTTTTT	CASRIQEKVGELFF
TRBV2	.	.	TRBJ2-7	TGTGCCAGCCGGGGCCCCGTCTCCGAGCAGTACTTC	CASRGPVSEQYF
TRBV7-8	few	TRBD1	TRBJ2-7	TGTGCCAGCAGTCCCCAGGGGGCAGGGAGAAGCTACGAGCAGTACTTC	CASSPQGAGRSYEQYF
TRBV20-1	.	TRBD2	TRBJ2-5	TGCAGTGCTAGAGATGGGCTAGCGGGAATGGAGACCCAGTACTTC	CSARDGLAGMETQYF
TRBV12-3/TRBV12-4	.	.	TRBJ2-2	TGTGCCAGCAGTTTAGTATCTCTAAAAACCGGGGAGCTGTTTTTT	CASSLVSLKTGELFF
TRBV11-3	.	.	TRBJ2-3	TGTGCCAGCAGCCCAGGGGGCGGGAGGGCGACAGATACGCAGTATTTT	CASSPGGGRATDTQYF
TRBV6-6	many	TRBD1	TRBJ2-5	TGTGCCAGCAGGTTGGACAGGGCTTCTCAAGAGACCCAGTACTTC	CASRLDRASQETQYF
TRBV24-1	few	.	TRBJ2-7	TGTGCCACCAGTGACCCCGGGTCTGTCTACGAGCAGTACTTC	CATSDPGSVYEQYF
TRBV3-1	few	.	TRBJ2-4	TGTGCCAGCAGCCGGACAGCTAAAAACATTCAGTACTTC	CASSRTAKNIQYF
TRBV4-1	few	TRBD2	TRBJ2-2	TGCGCCAGCAGCCCGACTACTAGCGGGGGGGCCCGGACCGGGGAGCTGTTTTTT	CASSPTTSGGARTGELFF
TRBV7-3	few	.	TRBJ2-3	TGTGCCAGCAGCTTAACGGGCGCTCTGCCAGATACGCAGTATTTT	CASSLTGALPDTQYF
TRBV27	.	.	TRBJ1-6	TGTGCCAGCGGATCCAGACCACCCCTCCACTTT	CASGSRPPLHF
TRBV7-8	.	.	TRBJ2-3	TGTGCCAGCAGCTTAAGGGTCCCGAAGACGCCGCAGTATTTT	CASSLRVPKTPQYF
TRBV20-1	.	.	TRBJ1-2	TGCAGTGCTAGATCAAATGGGCTTAGCTATGGCTACACCTTC	CSARSNGLSYGYTF
TRBV9	.	TRBD1	TRBJ1-1	TGTGCCAGCAGCTCAATGGACAGGGGGAAAACTGAAGCTTTCTTT	CASSSMDRGKTEAFF
TRBV19	few	TRBD1	TRBJ2-3	TGTGCCAGTAGCGGACAGGGGGCGGCAGATACGCAGTATTTT	CASSGQGAADTQYF
TRBV4-1	.	.	TRBJ2-7	TGCGCCAGCAGCCGAGTTACAGGGTTTCTGGGCGAGCAGTACTTC	CASSRVTGFLGEQYF